The TCR beta chain under discussion was sequenced for a study of cytomegalovirus exposure and HLA in healthy donors. Points from the study as a whole: Some V segments, including TRBV6-2 and TRBV6-3, were excluded as indistinguishable. The authors later linked a missense DCLRE1C variant to TCR beta V- and J-gene trimming. In an earlier analysis, about 87% or about 30%: the productive usage of most TCR beta V segments.

In germline, CDR1 is SGHNT, CDR2 YYREEE (reference sequence). The length of the CDR3 is 14 residues. V lost 6 bases to trimming and J lost 6 bases; unmatched junction nucleotides: 7. Notes on this clone: What it recognizes is unknown.

Amplification used 60 Vbeta primers and 13 Jbeta primers. Method: immunoSEQ multiplex PCR; TCRdb's copy keeps in-frame clones and lacks some. The sample contains approximately 82,000 clones, less than 75% of which appear only once. Though probably carrying unrecorded immune exposures, donors were nominally healthy at sampling. Material for sequencing was PBMCs. The TCR sequence derives from a woman aged 30 to 39 in good health and CMV-seropositive. The genes are TRBV5-4 and TRBJ2-2; 8 positions match TRBD1. This CDR3 is CASTQLDRAGELFF. The CDR3 DNA reads TGTGCCAGCACCCAATTGGACAGGGCCGGGGAGCTGTTTTTT.